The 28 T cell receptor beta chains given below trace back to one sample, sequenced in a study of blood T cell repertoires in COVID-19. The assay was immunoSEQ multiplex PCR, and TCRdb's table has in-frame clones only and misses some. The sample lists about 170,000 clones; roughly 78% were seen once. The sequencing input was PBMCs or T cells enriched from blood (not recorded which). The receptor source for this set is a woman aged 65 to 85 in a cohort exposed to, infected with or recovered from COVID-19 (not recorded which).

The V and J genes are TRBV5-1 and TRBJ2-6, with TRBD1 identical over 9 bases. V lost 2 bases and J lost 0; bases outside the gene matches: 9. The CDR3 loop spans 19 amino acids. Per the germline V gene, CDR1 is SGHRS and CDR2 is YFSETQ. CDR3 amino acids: CASSFGTGTWGSGANVLTF. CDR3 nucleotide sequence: TGCGCCAGCAGCTTCGGGACAGGGACTTGGGGCTCTGGGGCCAACGTCCTGACTTTC. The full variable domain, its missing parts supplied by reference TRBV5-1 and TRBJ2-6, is KAGVTQTPRYLIKTRGQQVTLSCSPISGHRSVSWYQQTPGQGLQFLFEYFSETQRNKGNFPGRFSGRQFSNSRSEMNVSTLELGDSALYLCASSFGTGTWGSGANVLTFGAGSRLTVL.

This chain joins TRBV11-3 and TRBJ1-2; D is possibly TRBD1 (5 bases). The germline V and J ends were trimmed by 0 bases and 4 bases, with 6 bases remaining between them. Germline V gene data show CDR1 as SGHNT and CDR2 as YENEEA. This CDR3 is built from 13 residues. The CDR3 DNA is TGTGCCAGCAGCTTAGACAGGGCCTATGGCTACACCTTC. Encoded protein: CASSLDRAYGYTF.

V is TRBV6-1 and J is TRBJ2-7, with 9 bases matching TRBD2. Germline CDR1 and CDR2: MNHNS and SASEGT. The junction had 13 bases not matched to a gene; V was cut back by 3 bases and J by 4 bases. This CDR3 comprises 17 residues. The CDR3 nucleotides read TGTGCCAGCAGTGAGGGGCCTAGCGGGACCTCCGGGTACGAGCAGTACTTC. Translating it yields CASSEGPSGTSGYEQYF.

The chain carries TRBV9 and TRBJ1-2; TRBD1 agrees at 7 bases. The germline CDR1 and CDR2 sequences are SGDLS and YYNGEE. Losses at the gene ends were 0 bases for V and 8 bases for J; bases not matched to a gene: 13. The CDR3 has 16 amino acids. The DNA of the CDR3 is TGTGCCAGCAGCGTAGAGGGACAGCCCGGCCCAGGGGGCTACACCTTC. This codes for CASSVEGQPGPGGYTF.

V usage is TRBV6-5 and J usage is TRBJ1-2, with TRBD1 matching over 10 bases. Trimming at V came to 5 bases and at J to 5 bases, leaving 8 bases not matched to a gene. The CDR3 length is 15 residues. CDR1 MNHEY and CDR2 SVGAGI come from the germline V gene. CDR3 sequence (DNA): TGTGCCAGCAGTCAACCGACAGGGGGCCAATATGGCTACACCTTC. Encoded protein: CASSQPTGGQYGYTF.

For the CDR3, the DNA is TGTGCCAGCAGCGAGGGACAGTACCCCTCTGGAAACACCATATATTTT. Its protein is CASSEGQYPSGNTIYF. The V and J genes are TRBV7-2 and TRBJ1-3, with 7 positions matching TRBD1. Germline V lookup: CDR1 SGHTA, CDR2 FQGNSA. CDR3 length equals 16 residues. V trimming: 5 bases; J trimming: 0 bases; junction bases outside the gene matches: 7.

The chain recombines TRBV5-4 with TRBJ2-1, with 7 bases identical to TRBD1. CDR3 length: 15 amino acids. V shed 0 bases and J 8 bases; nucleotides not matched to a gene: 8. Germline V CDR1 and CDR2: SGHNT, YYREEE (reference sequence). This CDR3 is CASSLAGQTGDEQFF. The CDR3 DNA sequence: TGTGCCAGCAGCTTGGCGGGACAGACCGGCGATGAGCAGTTCTTC.

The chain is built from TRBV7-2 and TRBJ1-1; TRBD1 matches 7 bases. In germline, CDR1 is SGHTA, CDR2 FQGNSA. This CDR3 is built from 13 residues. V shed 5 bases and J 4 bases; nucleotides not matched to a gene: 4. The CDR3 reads CASSVTGVTEAFF. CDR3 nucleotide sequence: TGTGCCAGCAGCGTTACAGGGGTCACTGAAGCTTTCTTT.

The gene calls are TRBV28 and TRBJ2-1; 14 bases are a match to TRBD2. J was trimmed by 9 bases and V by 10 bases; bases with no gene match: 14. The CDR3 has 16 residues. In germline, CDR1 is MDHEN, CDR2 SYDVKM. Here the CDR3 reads CAISGGGTSGRGEQFF. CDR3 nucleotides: TGTGCCATCTCCGGGGGGGGGACTAGCGGGAGAGGTGAGCAGTTCTTC.

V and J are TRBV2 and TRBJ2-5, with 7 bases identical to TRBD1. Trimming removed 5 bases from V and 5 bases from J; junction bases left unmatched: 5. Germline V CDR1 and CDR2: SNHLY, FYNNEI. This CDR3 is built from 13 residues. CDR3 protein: CASSLGGGETQYF. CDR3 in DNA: TGTGCCAGCAGTCTAGGGGGCGGCGAGACCCAGTACTTC.

CDR3 DNA: TGTGCCAGCAGTTGGGACAGCTCCTACGAGCAGTACTTC. It is translated as CASSWDSSYEQYF. The chain recombines TRBV27 with TRBJ2-7; 7 nucleotides match TRBD1. Germline V CDR1 and CDR2: MNHEY, SMNVEV (reference sequence). CDR3 size: 13 residues. V dropped 4 bases and J dropped 0; count of bases not matched to a gene: 0.

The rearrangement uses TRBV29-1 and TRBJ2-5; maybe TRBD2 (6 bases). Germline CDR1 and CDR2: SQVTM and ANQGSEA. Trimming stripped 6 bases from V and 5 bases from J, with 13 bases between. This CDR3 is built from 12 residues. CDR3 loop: CSVVTSGETQYF. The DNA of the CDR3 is TGCAGCGTCGTGACTAGTGGGGAGACCCAGTACTTC. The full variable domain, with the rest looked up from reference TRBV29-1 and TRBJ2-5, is SAVISQKPSRDICQRGTSLTIQCQVDSQVTMMFWYRQQPGQSLTLIATANQGSEATYESGFVIDKFPISRPNLTFSTLTVSNMSPEDSSIYLCSVVTSGETQYFGPGTRLLVL.

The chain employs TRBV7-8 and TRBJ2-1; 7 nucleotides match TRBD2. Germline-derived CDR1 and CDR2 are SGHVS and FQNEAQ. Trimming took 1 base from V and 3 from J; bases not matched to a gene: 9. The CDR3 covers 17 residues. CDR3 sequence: CASSLGGAGAGYNEQFF. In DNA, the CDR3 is TGTGCCAGCAGCTTAGGAGGCGCGGGAGCGGGCTACAATGAGCAGTTCTTC.

This CDR3 reads CASKPSGSSYEQYF. DNA of the CDR3: TGTGCCAGCAAACCCAGCGGGAGCTCCTACGAGCAGTACTTC. The chain uses TRBV28 and TRBJ2-7, with TRBD2 identical over 8 bases. Germline CDR1 MDHEN, CDR2 SYDVKM. The junction had 5 bases not matched to a gene; V was cut back by 7 bases and J by 0 bases. The CDR3 has 14 amino acids. The whole variable domain, remainder taken from reference TRBV28 and TRBJ2-7, is DVKVTQSSRYLVKRTGEKVFLECVQDMDHENMFWYRQDPGLGLRLIYFSYDVKMKEKGDIPEGYSVSREKKERFSLILESASTNQTSMYLCASKPSGSSYEQYFGPGTRLTVT.

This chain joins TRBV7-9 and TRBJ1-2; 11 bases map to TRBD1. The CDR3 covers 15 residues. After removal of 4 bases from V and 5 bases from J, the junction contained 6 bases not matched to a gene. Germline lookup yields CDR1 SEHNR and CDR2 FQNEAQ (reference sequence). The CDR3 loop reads CASSSGQGDWYGYTF. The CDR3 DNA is TGTGCCAGCAGCTCGGGACAGGGGGACTGGTATGGCTACACCTTC.

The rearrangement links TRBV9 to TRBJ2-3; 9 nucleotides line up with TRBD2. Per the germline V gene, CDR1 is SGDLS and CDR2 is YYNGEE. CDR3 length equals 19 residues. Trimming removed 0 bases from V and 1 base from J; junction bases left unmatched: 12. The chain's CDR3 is CASSVGGAGGITGTDTQYF. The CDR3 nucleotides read TGTGCCAGCAGCGTAGGAGGGGCGGGAGGGATTACTGGCACAGATACGCAGTATTTT.

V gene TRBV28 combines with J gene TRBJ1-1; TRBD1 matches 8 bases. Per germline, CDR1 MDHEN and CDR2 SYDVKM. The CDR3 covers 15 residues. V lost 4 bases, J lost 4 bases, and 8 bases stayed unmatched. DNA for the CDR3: TGTGCCAGCAGTTGGGGGGACAGGATGGGCACTGAAGCTTTCTTT. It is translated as CASSWGDRMGTEAFF.

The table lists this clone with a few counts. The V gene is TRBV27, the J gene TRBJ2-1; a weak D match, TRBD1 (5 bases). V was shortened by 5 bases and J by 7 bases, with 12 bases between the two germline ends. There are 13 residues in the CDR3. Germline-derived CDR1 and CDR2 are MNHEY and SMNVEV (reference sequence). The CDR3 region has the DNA TGTGCCAGCAGTCCCCAGGGATGGAATGAGCAGTTCTTC. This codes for CASSPQGWNEQFF.

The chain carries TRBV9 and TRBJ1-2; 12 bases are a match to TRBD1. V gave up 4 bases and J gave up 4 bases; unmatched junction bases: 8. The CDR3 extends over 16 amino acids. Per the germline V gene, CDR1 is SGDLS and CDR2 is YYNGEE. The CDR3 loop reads CASSPGGQGAGYGYTF. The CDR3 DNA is TGTGCCAGCAGCCCGGGGGGACAGGGGGCAGGCTATGGCTACACCTTC.

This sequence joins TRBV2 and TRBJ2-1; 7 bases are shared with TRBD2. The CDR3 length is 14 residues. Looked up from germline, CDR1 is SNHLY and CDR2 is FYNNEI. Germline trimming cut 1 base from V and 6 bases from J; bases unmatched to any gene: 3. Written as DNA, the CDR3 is TGTGCCAGCAGTGAAGAGTCGGGGGGCAATGAGCAGTTCTTC. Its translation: CASSEESGGNEQFF.

The chain's CDR3 is CASSPNQGPPYEQYF. The CDR3 DNA reads TGTGCCAGCTCACCAAATCAGGGGCCGCCCTACGAGCAGTACTTC. The chain carries TRBV18 and TRBJ2-7; D is possibly TRBD1 (6 bases). The germline gives CDR1 KGHSH, CDR2 LQKENI. Deletions cut 2 bases from V and 2 bases from J, with 13 bases between. This CDR3 is 15 amino acids long.

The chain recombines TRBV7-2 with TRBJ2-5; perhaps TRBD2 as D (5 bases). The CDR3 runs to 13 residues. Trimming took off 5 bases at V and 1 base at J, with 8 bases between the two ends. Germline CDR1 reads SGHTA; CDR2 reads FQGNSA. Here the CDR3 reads CASSRGSQETQYF. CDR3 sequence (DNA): TGTGCCAGCAGCCGAGGGTCCCAAGAGACCCAGTACTTC.

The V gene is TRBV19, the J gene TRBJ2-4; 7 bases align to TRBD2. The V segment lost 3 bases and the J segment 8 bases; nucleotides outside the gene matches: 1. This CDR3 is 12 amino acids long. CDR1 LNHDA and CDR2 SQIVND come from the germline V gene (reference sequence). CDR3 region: CASSMAGDIQYF. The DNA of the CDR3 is TGTGCCAGTAGTATGGCGGGGGACATTCAGTACTTC.

The CDR3, as DNA: TGTGCCAGCTCACTTACTCCGGGACAGGGGCCGACCGAGCAGTACTTC. Translating gives CASSLTPGQGPTEQYF. This chain joins TRBV18 and TRBJ2-7, with 10 nucleotides matching TRBD1. CDR1 is KGHSH, CDR2 LQKENI, per germline. This CDR3 has 16 residues. The ends lost 4 bases at V and 6 bases at J; junction bases unmatched: 12.

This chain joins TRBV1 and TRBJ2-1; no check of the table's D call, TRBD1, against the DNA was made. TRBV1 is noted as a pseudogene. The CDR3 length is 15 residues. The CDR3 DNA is TGCACCAGCAGCCAAGATATAGGACAGAACAATGAGCAGTTCTTC. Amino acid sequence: CTSSQDIGQNNEQFF.

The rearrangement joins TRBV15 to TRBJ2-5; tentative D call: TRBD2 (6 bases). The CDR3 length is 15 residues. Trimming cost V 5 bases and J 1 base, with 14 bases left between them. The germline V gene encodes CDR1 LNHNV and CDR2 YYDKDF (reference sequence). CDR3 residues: CATSRGIGVQETQYF. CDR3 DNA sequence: TGTGCCACCAGCCGGGGGATTGGGGTCCAAGAGACCCAGTACTTC. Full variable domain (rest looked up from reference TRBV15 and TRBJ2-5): DAMVIQNPRYQVTQFGKPVTLSCSQTLNHNVMYWYQQKSSQAPKLLFHYYDKDFNNEADTPDNFQSRRPNTSFCFLDIRSPGLGDTAMYLCATSRGIGVQETQYFGPGTRLLVL.

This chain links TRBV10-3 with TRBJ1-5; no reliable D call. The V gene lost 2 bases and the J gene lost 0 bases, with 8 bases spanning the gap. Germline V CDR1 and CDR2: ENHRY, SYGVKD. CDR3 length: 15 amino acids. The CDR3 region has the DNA TGTGCCATCAGTGAGGGGCCCTATAGCAATCAGCCCCAGCATTTT. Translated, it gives CAISEGPYSNQPQHF.

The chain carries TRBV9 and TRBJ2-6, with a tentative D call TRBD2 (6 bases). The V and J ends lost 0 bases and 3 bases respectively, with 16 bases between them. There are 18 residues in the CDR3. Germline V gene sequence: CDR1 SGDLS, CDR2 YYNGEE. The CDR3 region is CASSVGLGRGFGANVLTF. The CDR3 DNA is TGTGCCAGCAGCGTAGGATTGGGACGGGGGTTTGGGGCCAACGTCCTGACTTTC.